What follows are 4 T cell receptor beta chains derived from one specimen sequenced in a study of blood T cell repertoires in COVID-19. Libraries were prepared by immunoSEQ multiplex PCR; TCRdb keeps only in-frame clonotypes and omits some of them. The sample lists approximately 240,000 clones, approximately 84% occurring once. Material for sequencing was peripheral blood. These receptors originate from a middle-aged man with acute or convalescent COVID-19.

The chain recombines TRBV27 with TRBJ2-3; tentatively, D is TRBD1 (5 bases). V lost 5 bases and J lost 6, with 18 bases in between. The CDR3 sequence is 15 residues long. The germline V gene has CDR1 MNHEY and CDR2 SMNVEV (reference sequence). The DNA for the CDR3 is TGTGCCAGCAGTCCCTACCTTTTAAGGGGTGATACGCAGTATTTT. It codes for CASSPYLLRGDTQYF.

This rearrangement joins TRBV18 to TRBJ2-1; weak D call: TRBD1 (6 bases). Germline CDR1 and CDR2: KGHSH and LQKENI. Deletions cut 5 bases from V and 8 bases from J, with 25 bases between. CDR3 length: 17 amino acids. The CDR3 nucleotides read TGTGCCAGCTCAGCCCCCAGGGGAACAGGGATTTGGCATGAGCAGTTCTTC. Translation gives CASSAPRGTGIWHEQFF.

The chain employs TRBV7-3 and TRBJ2-1, with D perhaps matching TRBD2 (6 bases). This CDR3 has 13 amino acids. Trimming shortened V by 3 bases and J by 8 bases, and 11 bases separated the two germline ends. Germline V CDR1 and CDR2: SGHTA, FQGTGA. This chain's CDR3 is CASSFGTHDEQFF. CDR3 coding DNA: TGTGCCAGCAGCTTCGGGACTCATGATGAGCAGTTCTTC.

This clone was counted at least ten times. A much larger clone differs from this one at a single base, so this may be a read error. The same CDR3 also results from other DNA sequences found in this sample. The CDR3 here is CASSDGGNTGELFF. In DNA form, the CDR3 reads TGCGCCAGCAGTGACGGAGGGAACACCGGGGAGCTGTTTTTT. J is TRBJ2-2 and V is TRBV10-2, with D tentatively TRBD2 (5 bases). The CDR3 runs 14 residues. Germline CDR1 and CDR2: WSHSY and SAAADI. V lost 3 bases, J lost 1 base, and 6 bases lay in between.